These 27 T cell receptor beta chains came from one sample sequenced in a study of cytomegalovirus exposure and HLA in healthy donors. PCR was performed using 60 Vbeta and 13 Jbeta primers. Profiled with immunoSEQ multiplex PCR; TCRdb holds only in-frame clones, not every one. Altogether 170,000 or so clones are present, roughly four fifths being singletons, with the ten largest covering 1.6%. The sample consisted of PBMCs. Every receptor here comes from a man aged 45-65 years in good health and CMV-seronegative.

This clone has more than one count but fewer than ten. The V call is TRBV5-6, the J call TRBJ2-5; weak D call: TRBD2 (5 bases). The V gene lost 4 bases and the J gene lost 5 bases, with 12 bases spanning the gap. The germline gives CDR1 SGHDT, CDR2 YYEEEE. CDR3 size: 13 residues. This CDR3 reads CASSPPGSETQYF. The CDR3 nucleotides read TGTGCCAGCAGCCCCCCGGGGAGTGAGACCCAGTACTTC.

The V call is TRBV7-2, the J call TRBJ1-1, with TRBD1 matching over 9 bases. The J segment lost 5 bases and the V segment lost 5 bases, leaving 12 bases of the junction unmatched. Germline loops: CDR1 SGHTA, CDR2 FQGNSA. This CDR3 is built from 16 residues. The CDR3 nucleotides are TGTGCCAGCAGCAAAAGGGGGACAGGGTTAAATACTGAAGCTTTCTTT. It translates to CASSKRGTGLNTEAFF.

The gene calls are TRBV19 and TRBJ2-2, with 11 positions matching TRBD1. The CDR3 is 14 residues long. Germline trimming cut 5 bases from V and 9 bases from J; bases unmatched to any gene: 5. The germline CDR1 and CDR2 sequences are LNHDA and SQIVND (reference sequence). The CDR3: CASSAGQGVRELFF. CDR3 DNA sequence: TGTGCCAGTAGTGCGGGACAGGGGGTCCGGGAGCTGTTTTTT.

J is TRBJ2-7 and V is TRBV30; TRBD2 might be the D (5 bases). The CDR3 spans 12 residues. V lost 0 bases and J 6 bases, leaving 9 bases between the germline ends. Germline CDR1 and CDR2: GTSNPN and SVGIG (reference sequence). As DNA, the CDR3 is TGTGCCTGGAGTGTACGTCGGGGCGAGCAGTACTTC. It codes for CAWSVRRGEQYF.

This clone has a single count. The V and J genes are TRBV29-1 and TRBJ2-5; 8 nucleotides agree with TRBD1. The DNA end is more similar to TRBJ2-7, so the J call may be wrong. This CDR3 is 18 amino acids long. Per the germline V gene, CDR1 is SQVTM and CDR2 is ANQGSEA. The CDR3 DNA reads as TGCAGCGTTGGGGAGACTTTAACAGGGGGAAGTTCCTCCTACGAGCAGTACTTC. Its translation: CSVGETLTGGSSSYEQYF.

The J gene is TRBJ1-5, the V gene TRBV7-2, with 7 nucleotides matching TRBD1. Germline CDR1 reads SGHTA; CDR2 reads FQGNSA. CDR3 length equals 14 residues. V lost 4 bases to trimming and J lost 4 bases; unmatched junction nucleotides: 4. CDR3 DNA: TGTGCCAGCAGCTACAGGGGTCCGAATCAGCCCCAGCATTTT. Protein sequence: CASSYRGPNQPQHF.

Concerning this clone itself: Other DNA variants within this sample encode the same CDR3. J is TRBJ2-3 and V is TRBV6-5; 7 bases map to TRBD2. The ends lost 2 bases at V and 1 base at J; junction bases unmatched: 3. The CDR3 consists of 15 residues. CDR1 is MNHEY, CDR2 SVGAGI, per germline. The CDR3 sequence: CASSYRREGTDTQYF. The CDR3 DNA follows: TGTGCCAGCAGTTACCGACGGGAGGGCACAGATACGCAGTATTTT.

This rearrangement joins TRBV7-9 to TRBJ1-2; tentatively, D is TRBD1 (5 bases). Germline V lookup: CDR1 SEHNR, CDR2 FQNEAQ (reference sequence). This CDR3 is built from 14 residues. The ends were cut back, 2 bases at V and 5 bases at J, with 12 bases in the middle. The CDR3 nucleotides read TGTGCCAGCAGCTTATTCAGGGTTGGGTATGGCTACACCTTC. This codes for CASSLFRVGYGYTF.

This rearrangement joins TRBV12-5 to TRBJ2-1, with D possibly TRBD2 on 5 matching bases. V shed 5 bases and J shed 10 bases, with 12 bases lying between them. This CDR3 has 12 residues. CDR1 and CDR2 (germline): LGHNT, FRNRAP. The CDR3 bases are TGTGCTAGTGGTCGACTAAACGACGAGCAGTTCTTC. Protein sequence: CASGRLNDEQFF.

This rearrangement joins TRBV4-3 to TRBJ2-3, with D tentatively TRBD2 (5 bases). Per germline, CDR1 LGHNA and CDR2 YSLEER. This CDR3 has 15 amino acids. Between the trimmed V and J ends, which lost 3 bases and 1 base, there was a span of 11 bases. CDR3 protein: CASSHEGGGTDTQYF. The CDR3 region has the DNA TGCGCCAGCAGCCATGAGGGTGGTGGCACAGATACGCAGTATTTT.

About this clone itself: A read error may account for a junction end that differs from germline. The rearrangement uses TRBV7-7 and TRBJ2-1, with D tentatively TRBD1 (5 bases). Germline CDR1 and CDR2: SSHAT and FNYEAQ (reference sequence). CDR3 length equals 15 residues. The CDR3 sequence: CASSLNARGANEQFF. CDR3 in DNA: TGTGCTAGCAGCTTAAACGCTCGTGGGGCCAATGAGCAGTTCTTC.

The chain is built from TRBV7-2 and TRBJ2-1, with 9 bases fitting TRBD1. Trimming removed 3 bases from V and 4 bases from J; junction bases left unmatched: 1. This CDR3 region has 14 residues. Germline CDR1 is SGHTA and CDR2 is FQGNSA. The CDR3 DNA follows: TGTGCCAGCAGCTTGGACAGGGGATACAATGAGCAGTTCTTC. Translating it yields CASSLDRGYNEQFF.

The chain has TRBV27 and TRBJ2-7, with a weak D call TRBD1 (6 bases). V lost 8 bases and J lost 1, with 6 bases in between. This CDR3 spans 11 amino acids. Per the germline V gene, CDR1 is MNHEY and CDR2 is SMNVEV (reference sequence). The CDR3 sequence is CASGQSYEQYF. The DNA of the CDR3 is TGTGCCAGCGGACAGTCCTACGAGCAGTACTTC.

This clone has a handful of counts. The V and J genes are TRBV5-1 and TRBJ1-1; D is perhaps TRBD1 (5 bases). V lost 1 base to trimming and J lost 1 base, with 11 bases between them. This CDR3 has 15 amino acids. From germline, CDR1 is SGHRS and CDR2 YFSETQ. The DNA of the CDR3 is TGCGCCAGCAGCTTGTCGACAGCTTCGAACACTGAAGCTTTCTTT. Its translation is CASSLSTASNTEAFF.

The genes are TRBV7-9 and TRBJ1-5; D may be TRBD1 (5 bases). This CDR3 region has 14 residues. The V gene lost 5 bases and the J gene lost 7 bases, with 15 bases spanning the gap. Germline assignment: CDR1 SEHNR and CDR2 FQNEAQ (reference sequence). This CDR3 reads CASSPLGGGQPQHF. The CDR3 coding sequence is TGTGCCAGCAGCCCCCTGGGGGGAGGCCAGCCCCAGCATTTT.

V is TRBV5-1 and J is TRBJ2-1, with D uncertain. The CDR3 extends over 11 amino acids. With 2 bases removed from V and 8 bases from J, the gap between germline ends came to 5 bases. Per the germline V gene, CDR1 is SGHRS and CDR2 is YFSETQ. CDR3 protein: CASSFNHEQFF. CDR3 coding DNA: TGCGCCAGCAGCTTTAATCATGAGCAGTTCTTC. Full variable domain (missing parts from reference TRBV5-1 and TRBJ2-1): KAGVTQTPRYLIKTRGQQVTLSCSPISGHRSVSWYQQTPGQGLQFLFEYFSETQRNKGNFPGRFSGRQFSNSRSEMNVSTLELGDSALYLCASSFNHEQFFGPGTRLTVL.

V usage is TRBV7-3 and J usage is TRBJ1-1; weak D call: TRBD1 (6 bases). This CDR3 has 16 residues. Germline values: CDR1 SGHTA, CDR2 FQGTGA. Trimming removed 5 bases from V and 3 bases from J, with 19 bases in between. The CDR3: CASSPGGGRGDTEAFF. CDR3 nucleotides: TGTGCCAGCAGCCCGGGCGGGGGGCGGGGGGACACTGAAGCTTTCTTT.

In its sample, this clone was seen a few times. This sequence joins TRBV29-1 and TRBJ1-2; no clear D. This CDR3 comprises 13 residues. Trimming shortened V by 2 bases and J by 7 bases, and 14 bases separated the two germline ends. Germline V CDR1 and CDR2: SQVTM, ANQGSEA. The CDR3 spells CSVEKSTRSGYTF. The CDR3 nucleotides are TGCAGCGTTGAAAAAAGCACCCGAAGTGGCTACACCTTC.

The rearrangement joins TRBV5-1 to TRBJ2-1; tentative D call: TRBD1 (5 bases). CDR3 length: 14 amino acids. Germline lookup yields CDR1 SGHRS and CDR2 YFSETQ. The ends were cut back, 1 base at V and 2 bases at J, with 7 bases in the middle. CDR3 nucleotide sequence: TGCGCCAGCAGCTTGACAGGCCCCTACAATGAGCAGTTCTTC. Translated: CASSLTGPYNEQFF.

This clone appeared a single time. The chain carries TRBV6-5 and TRBJ1-6; no clear D gene. Germline CDR1 reads MNHEY; CDR2 reads SVGAGI. V lost 2 bases and J lost 0, with 8 bases in between. The CDR3 length is 16 residues. The chain's CDR3 is CASSYGGGSYNSPLHF. The CDR3 bases are TGTGCCAGCAGTTACGGTGGCGGCTCCTATAATTCACCCCTCCACTTT.

The chain recombines TRBV11-1 with TRBJ2-3, with unresolved D. Germline V gene lookup returns CDR1 SGHAT and CDR2 FQDESV (reference sequence). V was trimmed by 1 base and J by 4 bases, leaving 15 bases between them. This CDR3 region has 16 residues. The CDR3 loop is CASSLGTNRVADTQYF. The CDR3 region has the DNA TGTGCCAGCAGCTTAGGAACCAATCGGGTCGCAGATACGCAGTATTTT. Complete variable domain (other parts from reference TRBV11-1 and TRBJ2-3): EAEVAQSPRYKITEKSQAVAFWCDPISGHATLYWYRQILGQGPELLVQFQDESVVDDSQLPKDRFSAERLKGVDSTLKIQPAELGDSAMYLCASSLGTNRVADTQYFGPGTRLTVL.

This clone appeared once. The gene calls are TRBV6-6 and TRBJ2-4, with a possible D match to TRBD2 (5 bases). V lost 6 bases and J 0 bases, leaving 12 bases between the germline ends. The CDR3 covers 15 residues. CDR1 and CDR2 (germline): MNHNY, SVGAGI (reference sequence). The CDR3 protein is CASRSDGVAKNIQYF. CDR3 bases: TGTGCCAGCAGATCGGACGGGGTAGCCAAAAACATTCAGTACTTC.

This clone was recorded a few times. This rearrangement joins TRBV28 to TRBJ1-1; D is ambiguous. CDR3 size: 14 residues. Germline V lookup: CDR1 MDHEN, CDR2 SYDVKM. Deletions cut 3 bases from V and 0 bases from J, with 8 bases between. The DNA of the CDR3 is TGTGCCAGCAGTTTGGGCAGGATGAACACTGAAGCTTTCTTT. The encoded protein is CASSLGRMNTEAFF.

The chain combines TRBV5-1 with TRBJ2-2; no reliable D call. V lost 0 bases, J lost 7 bases, and 16 bases lay in between. This CDR3 is built from 16 residues. Germline V gene lookup returns CDR1 SGHRS and CDR2 YFSETQ. DNA of the CDR3: TGCGCCAGCAGCTTGGTGGCCGGCGCCCCAGGCGGGGAGCTGTTTTTT. Protein product: CASSLVAGAPGGELFF.

This chain connects TRBV19 to TRBJ2-3; 10 nucleotides align to TRBD2. The ends lost 10 bases at V and 1 base at J; junction bases unmatched: 8. CDR1 is LNHDA and CDR2 is SQIVND in the germline V gene (reference sequence). CDR3 size: 15 residues. As DNA, the CDR3 is TGTGCCACGTCTAGCGGGAGCCGCCGCACAGATACGCAGTATTTT. Amino acid sequence: CATSSGSRRTDTQYF. Combining the CDR3 with reference TRBV19 and TRBJ2-3 gives the whole variable domain DGGITQSPKYLFRKEGQNVTLSCEQNLNHDAMYWYRQDPGQGLRLIYYSQIVNDFQKGDIAEGYSVSREKKESFPLTVTSAQKNPTAFYLCATSSGSRRTDTQYFGPGTRLTVL.

The CDR3 protein is CASSLERGRAYNEQFF. For the CDR3, the DNA is TGCGCCAGCAGCTTGGAACGAGGGAGGGCCTACAATGAGCAGTTCTTC. The gene calls are TRBV5-1 and TRBJ2-1, with 7 bases fitting TRBD2. With 0 bases clipped from V and 2 bases from J, the junction kept 5 bases outside the gene matches. The CDR3 is 16 amino acids. The germline CDR1 and CDR2 sequences are SGHRS and YFSETQ. Combining the CDR3 with reference TRBV5-1 and TRBJ2-1 gives the whole variable domain KAGVTQTPRYLIKTRGQQVTLSCSPISGHRSVSWYQQTPGQGLQFLFEYFSETQRNKGNFPGRFSGRQFSNSRSEMNVSTLELGDSALYLCASSLERGRAYNEQFFGPGTRLTVL.

The chain couples TRBV5-1 to TRBJ2-1, with 11 nucleotides matching TRBD1. This CDR3 comprises 16 residues. Per germline, CDR1 SGHRS and CDR2 YFSETQ. Trimming took 0 bases from V and 11 from J; bases not matched to a gene: 10. In nucleotides, the CDR3 is TGCGCCAGCAGCTTGGGCCGGGACAGGGGGAGCATTCAGCAGTTCTTC. This encodes CASSLGRDRGSIQQFF.